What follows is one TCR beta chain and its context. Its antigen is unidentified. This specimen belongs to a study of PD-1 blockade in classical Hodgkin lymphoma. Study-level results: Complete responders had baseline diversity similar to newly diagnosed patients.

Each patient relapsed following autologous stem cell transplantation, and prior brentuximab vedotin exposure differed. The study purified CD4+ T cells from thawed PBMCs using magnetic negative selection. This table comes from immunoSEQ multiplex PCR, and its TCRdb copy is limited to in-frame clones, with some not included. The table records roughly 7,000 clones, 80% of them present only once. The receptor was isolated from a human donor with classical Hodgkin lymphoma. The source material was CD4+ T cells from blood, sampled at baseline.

This CDR3 is CASSDPRTADNEQFF. CDR3 nucleotides: TGCGCCAGCAGTGACCCGAGGACGGCAGACAATGAGCAGTTCTTC. The chain links TRBV4-1 to TRBJ2-1; D uncertain. The CDR3 has 15 residues. The V end was cut by 6 bases, the J end by 5 bases, with 17 bases between. CDR1 MGHRA and CDR2 YSYEKL come from the germline V gene.